The T cell receptor (beta chain) described here comes from a study of shared clonotypes between healthy human individuals. Study results and caveats: Non-shared clonotypes had lower generation probabilities than those shared by all four donors.

Naive CD8 isolation took CD45RO-negative cells positively selected for CCR7 and excluded terminally differentiated effector memory CD45RA+ cells. CDR3 length: 16 amino acids. The V gene lost 5 bases and the J gene lost 9 bases, with 20 bases spanning the gap. Germline V gene data show CDR1 as SEHNR and CDR2 as FQNEAQ (reference sequence). Note on this clone: Antigen unknown.

Assay used: immunoSEQ multiplex PCR; TCRdb lists only in-frame clones, some missing. Among around 1.9 million clones, 85% to 95% were seen once, and the ten largest hold roughly 1.8%. The clonotype originates from a man younger than 35 in good health. Some clones in this sample may be carry-over from other donors' samples. This rearrangement joins TRBV7-9 to TRBJ1-6, with D perhaps matching TRBD1 (5 bases). The sample consisted of naive CD8+ T cells from PBMCs. The CDR3 loop reads CASSRDGAPSGSPLHF. DNA of the CDR3: TGTGCCAGCAGCCGGGACGGAGCGCCTTCGGGTTCACCCCTCCACTTT.